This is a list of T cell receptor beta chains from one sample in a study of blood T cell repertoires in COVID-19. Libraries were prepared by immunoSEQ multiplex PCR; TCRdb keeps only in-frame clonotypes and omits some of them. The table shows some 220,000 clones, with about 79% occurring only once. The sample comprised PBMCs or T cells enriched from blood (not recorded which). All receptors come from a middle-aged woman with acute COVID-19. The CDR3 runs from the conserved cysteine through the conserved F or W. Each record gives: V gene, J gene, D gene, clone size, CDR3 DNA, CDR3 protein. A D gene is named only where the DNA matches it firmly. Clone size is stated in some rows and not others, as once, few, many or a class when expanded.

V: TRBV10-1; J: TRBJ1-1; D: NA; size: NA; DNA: TGCGCCAGCAGAAGCAACGTAGAAACTGAAGCTTTCTTT; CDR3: CASRSNVETEAFF
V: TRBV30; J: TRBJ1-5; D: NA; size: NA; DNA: TGTGCCTGGAGTGCAGGGGTTCATCAGCCCCAGCATTTT; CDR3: CAWSAGVHQPQHF
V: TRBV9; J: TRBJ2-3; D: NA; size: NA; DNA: TGTGCCAGCAGCGTCGGGACTCTAAGCACAGATACGCAGTATTTT; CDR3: CASSVGTLSTDTQYF
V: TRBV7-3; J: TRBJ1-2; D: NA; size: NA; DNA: TGTGCCAGCAGCTTAAGGGGGCCAGCTAACTATGGCTACACCTTC; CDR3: CASSLRGPANYGYTF
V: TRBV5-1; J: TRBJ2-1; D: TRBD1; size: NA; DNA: TGCGCCAGCAGCTTGGAGGGACAGAGCTACAATGAGCAGTTCTTC; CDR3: CASSLEGQSYNEQFF
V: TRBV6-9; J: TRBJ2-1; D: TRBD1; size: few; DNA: TGTGCCAGCAGTTCCTTCGACAGGGCGGGTAATGAGCAGTTCTTC; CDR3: CASSSFDRAGNEQFF
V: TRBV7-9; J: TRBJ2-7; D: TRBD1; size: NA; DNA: TGTGCCAGCAGCTCGGGACAGGTCCCTTCCTACGAGCAGTACTTC; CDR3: CASSSGQVPSYEQYF
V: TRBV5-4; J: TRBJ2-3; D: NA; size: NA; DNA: TGTGCCAGCAGCTTGGGCGGGACTAGCACAGATACGCAGTATTTT; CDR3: CASSLGGTSTDTQYF
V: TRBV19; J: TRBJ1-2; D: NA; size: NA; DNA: TGTGCCAGTAGTATCAGCGGGGCCGGCTACACCTTC; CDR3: CASSISGAGYTF
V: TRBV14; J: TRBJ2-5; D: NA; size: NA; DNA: TGTGCCAGCAGCCAGGGCACGTCGGAGACCCAGTACTTC; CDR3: CASSQGTSETQYF